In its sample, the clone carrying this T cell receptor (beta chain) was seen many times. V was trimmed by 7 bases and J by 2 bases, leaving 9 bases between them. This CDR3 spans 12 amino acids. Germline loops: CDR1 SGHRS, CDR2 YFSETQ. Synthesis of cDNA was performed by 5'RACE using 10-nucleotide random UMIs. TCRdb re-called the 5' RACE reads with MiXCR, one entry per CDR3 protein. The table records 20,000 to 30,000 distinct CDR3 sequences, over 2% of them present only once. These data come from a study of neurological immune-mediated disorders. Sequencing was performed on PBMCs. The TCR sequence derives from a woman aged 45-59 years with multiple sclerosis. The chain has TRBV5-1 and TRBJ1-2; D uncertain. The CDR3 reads CASAKGNYGYTF. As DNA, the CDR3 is TGCGCCAGCGCGAAGGGAAACTATGGCTACACCTTC.